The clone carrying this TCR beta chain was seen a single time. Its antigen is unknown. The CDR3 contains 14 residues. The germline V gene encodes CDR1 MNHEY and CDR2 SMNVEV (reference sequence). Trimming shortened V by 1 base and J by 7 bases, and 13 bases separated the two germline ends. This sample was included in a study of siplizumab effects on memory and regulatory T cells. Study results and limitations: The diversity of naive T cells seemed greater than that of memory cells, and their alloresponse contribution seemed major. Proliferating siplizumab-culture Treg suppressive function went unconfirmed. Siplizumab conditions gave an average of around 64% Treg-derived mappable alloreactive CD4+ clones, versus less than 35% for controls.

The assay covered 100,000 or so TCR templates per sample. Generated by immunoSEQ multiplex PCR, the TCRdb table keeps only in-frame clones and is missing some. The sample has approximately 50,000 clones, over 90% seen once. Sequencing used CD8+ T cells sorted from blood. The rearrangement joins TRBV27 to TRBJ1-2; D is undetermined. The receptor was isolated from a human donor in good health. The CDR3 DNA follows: TGTGCCAGCAGTTTATGGGGATCCGAGGGTGGCTACACCTTC. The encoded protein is CASSLWGSEGGYTF.